The rows below give T cell receptor beta chains drawn from one sample of a study of identical twins. TCRdb re-analysed the 5' RACE reads in MiXCR, keeping a single row per CDR3 protein. The sample lists some 630,000 distinct CDR3 sequences; roughly 6.6% were seen once. The same sample was also used in a study of yellow fever vaccine responses in identical twins.

The sequencing input was PBMCs. The source of these receptors is a woman in her late teens or twenties in good health. CDR3s include the opening cysteine and the closing phenylalanine or tryptophan. Clone size appears in some rows only: once, few, many, or a class for an expanded clone.

V gene	J gene	clone size	CDR3 protein
TRBV28	TRBJ1-6	few	CASRNQGSSYNPPLHF
TRBV7-6	TRBJ2-5	many	CASSLRQAQETQYF
TRBV20-1	TRBJ2-3	-	CSYPLPLVEDTQYF
TRBV18	TRBJ1-5	few	CASSLGQGRDSNQPQHF
TRBV12-3/TRBV12-4	TRBJ1-5	-	CASSSDRVSNQPQHF
TRBV10-3	TRBJ2-7	-	CAISDPGTSGSGEQYF
TRBV28	TRBJ2-1	few	CASSPAMRPFF
TRBV24-1	TRBJ2-6	few	CATSDKPGGAGANVLTF
TRBV12-3/TRBV12-4	TRBJ1-5	many	CASSNRDRQHF
TRBV25-1	TRBJ2-5	few	CASSPRAGAQYF
TRBV7-3	TRBJ2-1	many	CASSLGMGRDEQFF
TRBV4-2	TRBJ2-2	few	CASSQITGKVTGELFF
TRBV28	TRBJ2-7	-	CASRRHRGPIFEQYF
TRBV5-1	TRBJ1-2	many	CASSRETGPYGYTF
TRBV12-3/TRBV12-4	TRBJ1-1	few	CASSPWQENTEAFF
TRBV6-5	TRBJ2-7	-	CASSYDLGTSTYEQYF
TRBV20-1	TRBJ1-6	few	CSAIPGQGSSPLHF
TRBV6-5	TRBJ1-1	-	CASSYTTGEAFF
TRBV10-3	TRBJ2-5	-	CAISDGSGQYHF
TRBV3-1	TRBJ2-3	few	CASSQVESDTQYF
TRBV10-3	TRBJ2-3	many	CAISEPAGPSTDTQYF
TRBV5-1	TRBJ2-5	few	CASSPRTGGGETQYF
TRBV25-1	TRBJ2-7	few	CASSDSRGRGGYEQYF
TRBV20-1	TRBJ2-5	-	CSAPDRDRLETQYF
TRBV7-2	TRBJ2-5	-	CASSSWTSGFQETQYF
TRBV5-1	TRBJ2-3	-	CASSSLAGHTDTQYF
TRBV20-1	TRBJ1-2	few	CSAAGDYGYTF
TRBV5-1	TRBJ2-2	many	CASSSSGTSTGELFF
TRBV6-5	TRBJ1-1	-	CASSYRGGTGEAFF
TRBV20-1	TRBJ2-2	many	CSARARDRGKFRDTGELFF
TRBV11-1	TRBJ2-5	few	CASSLDFSGGDLPETQYF
TRBV7-8	TRBJ2-1	many	CASSTETSGRAPWYNEQFF
TRBV5-4	TRBJ2-1	few	CASIRPGLEGAEQFF
TRBV2	TRBJ2-1	-	CASSNPFSGGANEQFF
TRBV12-3/TRBV12-4	TRBJ2-4	many	CASSSLGQGIAKNIQYF
TRBV20-1	TRBJ2-1	few	CSASGISYNEQFF
TRBV10-3	TRBJ2-5	many	CAISARTSGEETQYF
TRBV7-8	TRBJ2-3	many	CASSYAGRGTDTQYF
TRBV12-3/TRBV12-4	TRBJ2-1	-	CASSGLDGSSYNEQFF
TRBV10-3	TRBJ2-3	few	CAISRQGSTDTQYF
TRBV12-3/TRBV12-4	TRBJ1-1	few	CASRNQGVSTEAFF
TRBV12-3/TRBV12-4	TRBJ2-1	-	CASSQTGGLLGEQFF
TRBV5-1	TRBJ1-2	-	CASSPDSGQGNYGYTF
TRBV11-3	TRBJ2-5	-	CASSISGAETQYF
TRBV6-2/TRBV6-3	TRBJ2-3	few	CASSTRVSSTDTQYF
TRBV15	TRBJ1-5	many	CATSRDMGAVNQPQHF
TRBV27	TRBJ1-6	few	CASLQGVGRPLHF
TRBV7-9	TRBJ1-1	-	CASSVGQGGAEAFF
TRBV25-1	TRBJ2-2	few	CASSEGPGGNTGELFF
TRBV28	TRBJ2-7	-	CASRSTQGAVYEQYF
TRBV2	TRBJ2-2	few	CASSDSLQAPWVFGELFF
TRBV5-6	TRBJ2-7	-	CASSDSRGEKSYEQYF
TRBV4-1	TRBJ2-5	few	CASSQVRRQQETQYF
TRBV28	TRBJ1-4	-	CASTRQPNEKLFF
TRBV12-3/TRBV12-4	TRBJ2-1	-	CASNAGGGRVEQFF